This is a list of T cell receptor beta chains from one sample in a study of Tregs in tolerant kidney transplant recipients. TCRdb keeps only in-frame clones here, not all; method: immunoSEQ multiplex PCR. The sample has some 14,000 clones; about 92% are singletons. The specimen was CD8+ T cells from blood. The origin of the receptors is a human donor in good health. CDR3s include the opening cysteine and the closing phenylalanine or tryptophan. D genes are given only for firm matches. The size of a clone is reported for some rows only, either as once, few or many, or as a class for expanded clones.

V: TRBV18
D: -
size: -
J: TRBJ1-2
DNA: TGTGCCAGCTCACCAAACGAGGATTGGGGCTACACCTTC
CDR3: CASSPNEDWGYTF

V: TRBV4-3
D: TRBD1
size: once
J: TRBJ1-4
DNA: TGCGCCAGCAGCCAAGGACAGGGAACATTTAATGAAAAACTGTTTTTT
CDR3: CASSQGQGTFNEKLFF

V: TRBV7-2
D: -
size: once
J: TRBJ2-7
DNA: TGTGCCAGCAGCTTGTCGGACAGTTACGAGCAGTACTTC
CDR3: CASSLSDSYEQYF

V: TRBV9
D: TRBD1
size: -
J: TRBJ1-5
DNA: TGTGCCAGCAGCCCAGGGGGCCGGAATCAGCCCCAGCATTTT
CDR3: CASSPGGRNQPQHF

V: TRBV7-2
D: -
size: -
J: TRBJ1-2
DNA: TGTGCCAGCAGCTTTAGAACCCAGGCGAACTATGGCTACACCTTC
CDR3: CASSFRTQANYGYTF

V: TRBV7-6
D: -
size: -
J: TRBJ2-2
DNA: TGTGCCAGCAGCCAAGGGGATCTCACCGGGGAGCTGTTTTTT
CDR3: CASSQGDLTGELFF

V: TRBV6-4
D: -
size: -
J: TRBJ1-5
DNA: TGTGCCAGCAGTGACTCGTATAGCAATCAGCCCCAGCATTTT
CDR3: CASSDSYSNQPQHF

V: TRBV4-3
D: TRBD2
size: -
J: TRBJ2-5
DNA: TGCGCCAGCAGCCAAGGACCCCCATCAAACCGGACTAGACCACAAGAGACCCAGTACTTC
CDR3: CASSQGPPSNRTRPQETQYF

V: TRBV5-4
D: TRBD1
size: -
J: TRBJ1-2
DNA: TGTGCCAGCACCATTGGGACAGGGGGCGCAGGACTCTATGGCTACACCTTC
CDR3: CASTIGTGGAGLYGYTF

V: TRBV9
D: TRBD1
size: -
J: TRBJ1-1
DNA: TGTGCCAGCAGCCCCAGGACAGGGGGAGAAGCTTTCTTT
CDR3: CASSPRTGGEAFF

V: TRBV18
D: -
size: -
J: TRBJ2-3
DNA: TGTGCCAGCTCACCACCGGACGGGGGCTCAGATACGCAGTATTTT
CDR3: CASSPPDGGSDTQYF

V: TRBV27
D: TRBD1
size: once
J: TRBJ2-7
DNA: TGTGCCAGCAGCCCGGGACAGGGGAGACGAGAGCAGTACTTC
CDR3: CASSPGQGRREQYF

V: TRBV6-6
D: -
size: -
J: TRBJ2-7
DNA: TGTGCCAGCAGTTACCGGCCTACCTACGAGCAGTACTTC
CDR3: CASSYRPTYEQYF

V: TRBV13
D: TRBD2
size: -
J: TRBJ2-5
DNA: TGTGCCAGCAGCTTAGCGGGGGGGGCTTCCGAGACCCAGTACTTC
CDR3: CASSLAGGASETQYF

V: TRBV7-3
D: -
size: -
J: TRBJ2-2
DNA: TGTGCCAGCAGCTCAGGGGACACATCGACCGGGGAGCTGTTTTTT
CDR3: CASSSGDTSTGELFF

V: TRBV11-2
D: -
size: -
J: TRBJ2-6
DNA: TGTGCCAGCAGCTTTCGGGCCTTCTCTGGGGCCAACGTCCTGACTTTC
CDR3: CASSFRAFSGANVLTF

V: TRBV4-1
D: TRBD2
size: -
J: TRBJ2-1
DNA: TGCGCCAGCAGCAGGGAGGAGACTAGCGCCACCAATGAGCAGTTCTTC
CDR3: CASSREETSATNEQFF

V: TRBV27
D: -
size: -
J: TRBJ2-1
DNA: TGTGCCAGCTCCGGACAGCAGAGCTCCTACAATGAGCAGTTCTTC
CDR3: CASSGQQSSYNEQFF

V: TRBV7-2
D: -
size: -
J: TRBJ2-3
DNA: TGTGCCAGCAGCTTAATCGGAGATACGCAGTATTTT
CDR3: CASSLIGDTQYF

V: TRBV7-9
D: -
size: -
J: TRBJ2-3
DNA: TGTGCCAGCAGCTTAGCCGCCCTACCGGGTGGCACAGATACGCAGTATTTT
CDR3: CASSLAALPGGTDTQYF

V: TRBV25-1
D: -
size: -
J: TRBJ1-3
DNA: TGTGCCAGCAGTGGAGACACCATATATTTT
CDR3: CASSGDTIYF

V: TRBV5-5
D: -
size: once
J: TRBJ2-7
DNA: TGTGCCAGCAGCTTGGCCGAAGGCGGACCGACGACATCATTACGGGAGCAGTACTTC
CDR3: CASSLAEGGPTTSLREQYF

V: TRBV2
D: -
size: -
J: TRBJ2-2
DNA: TGTGCCAGCAGTGACAGTAGGGGGGGCCCCGGGGAGCTGTTTTTT
CDR3: CASSDSRGGPGELFF

V: TRBV7-2
D: TRBD2
size: -
J: TRBJ2-3
DNA: TGTGCCAGCAGCTTAGGCGGGAGCACGACAGATACGCAGTATTTT
CDR3: CASSLGGSTTDTQYF

V: TRBV7-2
D: -
size: -
J: TRBJ2-3
DNA: TGTGCCAGCAGCTTACGGTTGTTCATCGCAGATACGCAGTATTTT
CDR3: CASSLRLFIADTQYF

V: TRBV27
D: -
size: -
J: TRBJ2-7
DNA: TGTGCCAGCAGTTGGGGCTCTTCGGGGGACGAGCAGTACTTC
CDR3: CASSWGSSGDEQYF

V: TRBV7-6
D: -
size: -
J: TRBJ2-3
DNA: TGTGCCAGCAGCTCGACCCGCACAGATACGCAGTATTTT
CDR3: CASSSTRTDTQYF

V: TRBV27
D: TRBD1
size: -
J: TRBJ1-5
DNA: TGTGCCAGCAGTTCCAGACAGGGGAATCAGCCCCAGCATTTT
CDR3: CASSSRQGNQPQHF

V: TRBV27
D: -
size: once
J: TRBJ2-3
DNA: TGTGCCAGCAGTTTACGGTTTGCAGTATACACAGATACGCAGTATTTT
CDR3: CASSLRFAVYTDTQYF

V: TRBV7-2
D: TRBD1
size: -
J: TRBJ1-1
DNA: TGTGCCAGCAGCTTAGTAGACAGGGGCACTGAAGCTTTCTTT
CDR3: CASSLVDRGTEAFF

V: TRBV5-1
D: -
size: once
J: TRBJ2-7
DNA: TGCGCCAGCAGCTTCAAAAGGCCCGAACTCGAGCAGTACTTC
CDR3: CASSFKRPELEQYF

V: TRBV19
D: -
size: -
J: TRBJ1-2
DNA: TGTGCCCCTCGGGGGGACAAAGCTAACTATGGCTACACCTTC
CDR3: CAPRGDKANYGYTF

V: TRBV4-1
D: TRBD2
size: -
J: TRBJ2-7
DNA: TGCGCCAGCAGCCAATATATAGCGGGAGGGCCCCACGAGCAGTACTTC
CDR3: CASSQYIAGGPHEQYF

V: TRBV7-2
D: -
size: few
J: TRBJ2-3
DNA: TGTGCCAGCAGCCTTCCGGGACTCAGCACAGATACGCAGTATTTT
CDR3: CASSLPGLSTDTQYF

V: TRBV5-6
D: TRBD1
size: -
J: TRBJ1-2
DNA: TGTGCCAGCAGCTTTTCGGGACAGGGGGCCAACTATGGCTACACCTTC
CDR3: CASSFSGQGANYGYTF

V: TRBV5-5
D: -
size: -
J: TRBJ1-1
DNA: TGTGCCAGCAGCTTGGGCGCCACTGAAGCTTTCTTT
CDR3: CASSLGATEAFF

V: TRBV13
D: -
size: -
J: TRBJ1-2
DNA: TGTGCCAGCAGCGAAGGTACTTTGGGCTACACCTTC
CDR3: CASSEGTLGYTF

V: TRBV6-6
D: -
size: -
J: TRBJ2-3
DNA: TGTGCCAGCAGTTACCCCGGCAGTAGCACAGATACGCAGTATTTT
CDR3: CASSYPGSSTDTQYF

V: TRBV19
D: -
size: -
J: TRBJ1-2
DNA: TGTGCCAGTAGTCTAGATCCCCTCGGGGGTTATGGCTACACCTTC
CDR3: CASSLDPLGGYGYTF

V: TRBV6-1
D: -
size: -
J: TRBJ2-4
DNA: TGTGCCAGCAGTGAAGACCAGAACATTCAGTACTTC
CDR3: CASSEDQNIQYF

V: TRBV19
D: -
size: medium-sized
J: TRBJ1-2
DNA: TGTGCCGGGAGCTGGGAGGGAGGCTATGGCTACACCTTC
CDR3: CAGSWEGGYGYTF

V: TRBV29-1
D: -
size: -
J: TRBJ2-3
DNA: TGCAGCGTTGAACCGTCGACCCCCCTCGGAGATACGCAGTATTTT
CDR3: CSVEPSTPLGDTQYF

V: TRBV6-9
D: -
size: -
J: TRBJ1-5
DNA: TGTGCCAGGTTGAGGGACCGCAATCAGCCCCAGCATTTT
CDR3: CARLRDRNQPQHF

V: TRBV7-9
D: -
size: -
J: TRBJ1-2
DNA: TGTGCCAGCAGCTTAGAAGATTGGGCGAACTATGGCTACACCTTC
CDR3: CASSLEDWANYGYTF

V: TRBV29-1
D: -
size: -
J: TRBJ2-7
DNA: TGCAGCGTTGTGGGGAATGCCCTCCTCAACTACGAGCAGTACTTC
CDR3: CSVVGNALLNYEQYF

V: TRBV4-1
D: -
size: -
J: TRBJ1-2
DNA: TGCGCCAGCAGCCACTCTTCAATCGCAGGATTGTTGGATGGCTACACCTTC
CDR3: CASSHSSIAGLLDGYTF

V: TRBV4-3
D: TRBD2
size: -
J: TRBJ2-2
DNA: TGCGCCAGCAGCCAAGCCCGACTGACTAGCCCCCTTACTGGCGGGGAGCTGTTTTTT
CDR3: CASSQARLTSPLTGGELFF

V: TRBV10-3
D: TRBD2
size: -
J: TRBJ2-7
DNA: TGTGCCACCTGGGGAGGGAAGGACGAGCAGTACTTC
CDR3: CATWGGKDEQYF

V: TRBV5-6
D: TRBD2
size: -
J: TRBJ2-1
DNA: TGTGCCAGCAGCTTGCTGACTAGCGGGAGGGGGTACAATGAGCAGTTCTTC
CDR3: CASSLLTSGRGYNEQFF

V: TRBV6-5
D: -
size: once
J: TRBJ2-7
DNA: TGTGCCAGCAGTTATGAAAGAGCGGCCTACGAGCAGTACTTC
CDR3: CASSYERAAYEQYF

V: TRBV4-3
D: TRBD1
size: -
J: TRBJ2-3
DNA: TGCGCCAGCAGCCAGGACAGGGTGGCGTTGGATACGCAGTATTTT
CDR3: CASSQDRVALDTQYF

V: TRBV7-9
D: TRBD1
size: -
J: TRBJ2-7
DNA: TGTGCCAGCAGCCTCGGGACAGGGGAAAGGGACTACGAGCAGTACTTC
CDR3: CASSLGTGERDYEQYF

V: TRBV9
D: -
size: -
J: TRBJ2-3
DNA: TGTGCCAGCAGTTCTCGCGGAGGGGGTTCTAGCACAGATACGCAGTATTTT
CDR3: CASSSRGGGSSTDTQYF

V: TRBV27
D: -
size: -
J: TRBJ2-7
DNA: TGTGCCAGCATTATTATCCGAGGGGATCCGCAGCAGTACTTC
CDR3: CASIIIRGDPQQYF